This T cell receptor (beta chain) was found in a study of blood T cell repertoires in COVID-19. V lost 1 base and J 12 bases, leaving 13 bases between the germline ends. This CDR3 has 14 residues. The germline V gene has CDR1 SGHAT and CDR2 FQNNGV. Original data processing: The assay estimated nucleated cells by amplifying reference gene primers. This table comes from immunoSEQ multiplex PCR, and its TCRdb copy is limited to in-frame clones, with some not included. D and trimming were read from the DNA, whereas the V and J calls and clone size are those reported in that table. The table shows 250,000 to 350,000 clones, with less than 85% occurring only once.

The rearrangement joins TRBV11-2 to TRBJ1-6; the D is unclear. The sequenced sample was peripheral blood. The TCR was taken from a human donor with COVID-19, enrolled during active disease. The donor label of this sample is uncertain. The CDR3 DNA follows: TGTGCCAGCAGCTTAGGCGAATCTGGAGGACCCCTCCACTTT. Amino acid sequence: CASSLGESGGPLHF.